This entry lists 5 T cell receptor beta chains sequenced from one sample in a study of Graves' ophthalmopathy and Graves' hyperthyroidism. For repertoire sequencing, the TCR beta CDR3 regions were amplified from RNA transcripts. Second-round multiplex PCR followed a first-round RT-PCR using HTBI primers. MiXCR, run by TCRdb on the multiplex PCR reads, gives a single entry per CDR3 protein. The sample contains 240,000 or so distinct CDR3 sequences, around 50% of which appear only once. The source material was peripheral blood. All receptors derive from an adult man with Graves' ophthalmopathy.

Points on this clonotype: Given a much more abundant clone one base away, this may be a read error. This rearrangement joins TRBV2 to TRBJ1-2; TRBD1 matches at 7 bases. CDR3 length equals 14 residues. The germline V gene encodes CDR1 SNHLY and CDR2 FYNNEI. CDR3 amino acids: CATSDSVTGYGYTF. DNA of the CDR3: TGTGCCACCAGTGACTCCGTGACAGGGTATGGCTACACCTTC.

V usage is TRBV9 and J usage is TRBJ2-2; tentatively, D is TRBD1 or TRBD2 (5 bases each). Between the trimmed V and J ends, which lost 0 bases and 8 bases, there was a span of 17 bases. The CDR3 has 16 residues. Germline V gene lookup returns CDR1 SGDLS and CDR2 YYNGEE. CDR3 loop: CASSVASLGVSGELFF. CDR3 nucleotide sequence: TGTGCCAGCAGCGTAGCGTCTTTGGGGGTTAGTGGGGAGCTGTTTTTT.

This clonotype was counted between two and nine times. The chain joins TRBV7-9 to TRBJ1-2; D remains ambiguous. V was trimmed by 1 base and J by 9 bases, leaving 12 bases between them. There are 13 residues in the CDR3. The germline gives CDR1 SEHNR, CDR2 FQNEAQ (reference sequence). The CDR3 coding sequence is TGTGCCAGCAGCTTAGGGGCAAGCACTCGCTACACCTTC. It is translated as CASSLGASTRYTF. The whole variable domain, remainder taken from reference TRBV7-9 and TRBJ1-2, is DTGVSQNPRHKITKRGQNVTFRCDPISEHNRLYWYRQTLGQGPEFLTYFQNEAQLEKSRLLSDRFSAERPKGSFSTLEIQRTEQGDSAMYLCASSLGASTRYTFGSGTRLTVV.

The chain links TRBV9 to TRBJ1-1; D is uncertain. The CDR3 totals 15 residues. The germline gives CDR1 SGDLS, CDR2 YYNGEE. The germline V and J ends were trimmed by 0 bases and 3 bases, with 12 bases remaining between them. In DNA form, the CDR3 reads TGTGCCAGCAGCGTAGCGTCCGGCGGTTACACTGAAGCTTTCTTT. Encoded protein: CASSVASGGYTEAFF.

The sample holds many counts of this clonotype. The chain links TRBV7-2 to TRBJ2-2; the match to TRBD2 covers 9 bases. CDR3 length: 18 amino acids. The trim removed 1 base at V and 0 bases at J, leaving 6 bases unmatched. Germline assignment: CDR1 SGHTA and CDR2 FQGNSA. CDR3 loop: CASSLGGGRAANTGELFF. Written as DNA, the CDR3 is TGTGCCAGCAGCTTAGGGGGCGGGAGGGCCGCGAACACCGGGGAGCTGTTTTTT. Supplemented by reference TRBV7-2 and TRBJ2-2, the full variable domain reads GAGVSQSPSNKVTEKGKDVELRCDPISGHTALYWYRQSLGQGLEFLIYFQGNSAPDKSGLPSDRFSAERTGGSVSTLTIQRTQQEDSAVYLCASSLGGGRAANTGELFFGEGSRLTVL.